This T cell receptor (beta chain) appears in the sequencing data of a study of cytomegalovirus exposure and HLA in healthy donors. Notes on the study in general: In an earlier analysis, about 87% or about 30%: the productive usage of most TCR beta V segments. As a later analysis showed, a missense DCLRE1C variant was linked to trimming of TCR beta V- and J-genes. There were 164 TCR beta chains listed as cytomegalovirus-associated. Researchers left out some V segments, among them TRBV6-2 and TRBV6-3, as indistinguishable.

As to this clone: Its specificity is unknown.

Primers: 60 Vbeta forward and 13 Jbeta reverse. Assay used: immunoSEQ multiplex PCR; TCRdb lists only in-frame clones, some missing. The sample lists roughly 120,000 clones, roughly 80% occurring once. This CDR3 contains 17 residues. Germline V gene lookup returns CDR1 LNHDA and CDR2 SQIVND (reference sequence). Trimming at V came to 7 bases and at J to 0 bases, leaving 12 bases not matched to a gene. The sequenced sample was PBMCs. The chain has TRBV19 and TRBJ1-5; 7 bases agree with TRBD1. The sequence was obtained from a female donor in good health and CMV-seropositive. CDR3 sequence (DNA): TGTGCCAGTACCCCCCTCGGACAGGCTTATAGCAATCAGCCCCAGCATTTT. Amino acid sequence: CASTPLGQAYSNQPQHF.